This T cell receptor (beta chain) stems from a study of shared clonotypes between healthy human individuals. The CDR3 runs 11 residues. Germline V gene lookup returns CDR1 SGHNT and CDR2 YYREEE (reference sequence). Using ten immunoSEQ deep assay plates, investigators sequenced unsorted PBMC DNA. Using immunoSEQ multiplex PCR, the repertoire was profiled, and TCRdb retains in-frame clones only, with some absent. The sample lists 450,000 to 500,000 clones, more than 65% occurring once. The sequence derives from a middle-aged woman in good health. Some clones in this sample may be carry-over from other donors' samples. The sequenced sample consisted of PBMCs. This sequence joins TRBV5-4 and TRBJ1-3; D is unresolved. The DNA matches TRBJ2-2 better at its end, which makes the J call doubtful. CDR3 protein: CASSQTGELFF. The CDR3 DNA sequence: TGTGCCAGCAGTCAAACCGGGGAGCTGTTTTTT.